A single sample gave rise to the 32 T cell receptor beta chains below, sequenced in a study of cytomegalovirus exposure and HLA in healthy donors. The PCR was carried out with 60 Vbeta primers and 13 Jbeta primers. TCRdb's copy holds only in-frame clones and misses some; the assay was immunoSEQ multiplex PCR. The data show under 200,000 clones, with 62% seen just once and roughly 2.9% held by the top ten. The sample comprised PBMCs. The receptors originated from a middle-aged man in good health and CMV-seronegative.

The table lists this clone with a count of one. The genes are TRBV25-1 and TRBJ1-1; perhaps TRBD1 as D (5 bases). Germline V gene lookup returns CDR1 MGHDK and CDR2 SYGVNS. The CDR3 extends over 15 amino acids. Deletions cut 2 bases from V and 5 bases from J, with 15 bases between. CDR3 residues: CASSERGDGTTEAFF. The CDR3 DNA is TGTGCCAGCAGTGAACGGGGGGACGGAACGACTGAAGCTTTCTTT.

The gene calls are TRBV11-2 and TRBJ1-1; weak D call: TRBD1 (6 bases). The CDR3 extends over 13 amino acids. The V and J ends lost 1 base and 7 bases respectively, with 10 bases between them. CDR1 SGHAT and CDR2 FQNNGV come from the germline V gene. The CDR3 DNA follows: TGTGCCAGCAGCTTAGCACAGGGAGTTGAAGCTTTCTTT. Encoded protein: CASSLAQGVEAFF. Full variable domain (missing parts from reference TRBV11-2 and TRBJ1-1): EAGVAQSPRYKIIEKRQSVAFWCNPISGHATLYWYQQILGQGPKLLIQFQNNGVVDDSQLPKDRFSAERLKGVDSTLKIQPAKLEDSAVYLCASSLAQGVEAFFGQGTRLTVV.

The rearrangement joins TRBV30 to TRBJ1-6; D gene uncertain. Trimming took off 0 bases at V and 3 bases at J, with 9 bases between the two ends. This CDR3 spans 15 amino acids. Germline V gene data show CDR1 as GTSNPN and CDR2 as SVGIG (reference sequence). CDR3 sequence reads: CAWSVLRDYNSPLHF. The CDR3, as DNA: TGTGCCTGGAGTGTATTGCGGGACTATAATTCACCCCTCCACTTT.

This clone was recorded a few times. The chain couples TRBV7-6 to TRBJ1-4, with TRBD1 as a possible D gene (5 bases). Per germline, CDR1 SGHVS and CDR2 FNYEAQ. This CDR3 has 16 amino acids. V lost 0 bases, J lost 6 bases, and 14 bases lay in between. The CDR3, as DNA: TGTGCCAGCAGCTTAGCGGGGGGGGATCGGTATGAAAAACTGTTTTTT. Protein sequence: CASSLAGGDRYEKLFF. Filled out from reference TRBV7-6 and TRBJ1-4, the complete variable domain reads GAGVSQSPRYKVTKRGQDVALRCDPISGHVSLYWYRQALGQGPEFLTYFNYEAQQDKSGLPNDRFSAERPEGSISTLTIQRTEQRDSAMYRCASSLAGGDRYEKLFFGSGTQLSVL.

The gene calls are TRBV5-1 and TRBJ2-5, with 7 positions matching TRBD1. Judging by the DNA end, TRBJ2-7 fits better; the J call may be wrong. CDR1 is SGHRS, CDR2 YFSETQ, per germline. The CDR3 extends over 16 amino acids. The CDR3 sequence is CASSSSTWDSSYEQYF. CDR3 bases: TGCGCCAGCAGCTCCTCCACCTGGGACAGCTCCTACGAGCAGTACTTC.

The CDR3: CASSFLLARYTGELFF. The CDR3 DNA reads TGTGCCAGCAGCTTCCTGCTAGCGAGATACACCGGGGAGCTGTTTTTT. V is TRBV7-2 and J is TRBJ2-2, with a possible D match to TRBD2 (6 bases). The germline gives CDR1 SGHTA, CDR2 FQGNSA. V was cut by 3 bases and J by 3 bases, with 14 bases left in between. The CDR3 has 16 residues.

The rearrangement links TRBV5-1 to TRBJ2-3; D is uncertain. The CDR3 is 15 residues long. Trimming left V 0 bases short and J 1 base short, with 9 bases between. Germline CDR1 SGHRS, CDR2 YFSETQ. In DNA, the CDR3 is TGCGCCAGCAGCTTGGCATTATTAGGCACAGATACGCAGTATTTT. Its protein product is CASSLALLGTDTQYF.

This clone was observed a handful of times. Compared with germline, one end of the junction differs, possibly owing to a read error. The rearrangement uses TRBV7-9 and TRBJ1-1; 7 nucleotides match TRBD1. CDR3 length: 14 amino acids. Germline V lookup: CDR1 SEHNR, CDR2 FQNEAQ (reference sequence). CDR3 nucleotides: TGTTCCAGCAGCATCCACAGGGGCGGCACTGAAGCTTTCTTT. It encodes CSSSIHRGGTEAFF.

This rearrangement joins TRBV19 to TRBJ2-5, with 7 positions matching TRBD1. CDR1 and CDR2 from the germline V gene are LNHDA and SQIVND (reference sequence). This CDR3 region has 15 residues. V lost 4 bases to trimming and J lost 5 bases; unmatched junction nucleotides: 10. The CDR3 nucleotides are TGTGCCAGTAGTACTCGACAGGGAATTTGGGAGACCCAGTACTTC. It specifies CASSTRQGIWETQYF. The full variable domain, in which reference TRBV19 and TRBJ2-5 provide the parts outside the CDR3, is DGGITQSPKYLFRKEGQNVTLSCEQNLNHDAMYWYRQDPGQGLRLIYYSQIVNDFQKGDIAEGYSVSREKKESFPLTVTSAQKNPTAFYLCASSTRQGIWETQYFGPGTRLLVL.

The sample holds a few counts of this clone. The rearrangement uses TRBV6-5 and TRBJ1-4; 8 bases align to TRBD1. Germline loops: CDR1 MNHEY, CDR2 SVGAGI. Trimming at V came to 6 bases and at J to 8 bases, leaving 2 bases not matched to a gene. The length of the CDR3 is 12 residues. CDR3: CASRQGGEKLFF. Here the CDR3 DNA reads TGTGCCAGCAGACAGGGGGGAGAAAAACTGTTTTTT.

This clone is a singleton in its sample. The V call is TRBV19, the J call TRBJ2-5, with TRBD1 matching over 7 bases. The J call may not be correct, given that the DNA end is closer to TRBJ2-7. The CDR3 spans 15 residues. Germline lookup yields CDR1 LNHDA and CDR2 SQIVND (reference sequence). In DNA, the CDR3 is TGTGCCAGTAGTATAGTCGGCAGGGGGACCTACGAGCAGTACTTC. Protein: CASSIVGRGTYEQYF.

The chain carries TRBV27 and TRBJ2-7, with unresolved D. Germline-derived CDR1 and CDR2 are MNHEY and SMNVEV (reference sequence). Trimming left V 2 bases short and J 0 bases short, with 8 bases between. This CDR3 has 14 amino acids. CDR3 sequence (DNA): TGTGCCAGCAGTTTAAAGAGCTACTCCTACGAGCAGTACTTC. It codes for CASSLKSYSYEQYF.

This clone was counted between two and nine times. This chain connects TRBV28 to TRBJ1-2; 9 nucleotides line up with TRBD1. The germline V gene encodes CDR1 MDHEN and CDR2 SYDVKM. J was trimmed by 7 bases and V by 2 bases; bases with no gene match: 8. CDR3 size: 15 residues. CDR3 region: CASSLKGQGVSGYTF. Written as DNA, the CDR3 is TGTGCCAGCAGTTTAAAGGGACAGGGTGTGTCTGGCTACACCTTC.

V is TRBV5-4 and J is TRBJ2-5; possible D gene TRBD2, 5 bases. Germline V gives CDR1 SGHNT, CDR2 YYREEE (reference sequence). The CDR3 runs 16 residues. V was shortened by 3 bases and J by 1 base, with 16 bases between the two germline ends. The DNA for the CDR3 is TGTGCCAGCAGCTGGTATCGGGGTGTTGGCCAAGAGACCCAGTACTTC. It yields the protein CASSWYRGVGQETQYF.

This rearrangement joins TRBV19 to TRBJ1-1, with D maybe TRBD1 (6 bases). CDR1 and CDR2 from the germline V gene are LNHDA and SQIVND (reference sequence). V was cut by 3 bases and J by 1 base, with 12 bases left in between. The CDR3 is 15 amino acids. The CDR3 DNA sequence: TGTGCCAGTAGTATCTTAGGGGGGGGGAACACTGAAGCTTTCTTT. Translated, it gives CASSILGGGNTEAFF.

This clone was seen a few times. The chain carries TRBV5-8 and TRBJ2-3; D possibly corresponds to TRBD2 (5 bases). The germline V gene has CDR1 SGHTS and CDR2 YDEGEE. Trimming pared 0 bases from V and 0 bases from J, leaving 8 bases between. The CDR3 is made up of 15 amino acids. CDR3 loop: CASSLDGGSTDTQYF. CDR3 DNA sequence: TGTGCCAGCAGCTTGGATGGCGGGAGCACAGATACGCAGTATTTT.

This clone has a single count. The chain recombines TRBV11-2 with TRBJ1-4, with no clear D. V gave up 5 bases and J gave up 5 bases, with 9 bases separating them. There are 13 residues in the CDR3. CDR1 SGHAT and CDR2 FQNNGV come from the germline V gene. The CDR3 protein is CASSLRMNEKLFF. CDR3 DNA sequence: TGTGCCAGCAGCCTGCGGATGAATGAAAAACTGTTTTTT. Full variable domain (rest looked up from reference TRBV11-2 and TRBJ1-4): EAGVAQSPRYKIIEKRQSVAFWCNPISGHATLYWYQQILGQGPKLLIQFQNNGVVDDSQLPKDRFSAERLKGVDSTLKIQPAKLEDSAVYLCASSLRMNEKLFFGSGTQLSVL.

The chain combines TRBV15 with TRBJ2-3, with 9 bases identical to TRBD2. V lost 2 bases to trimming and J lost 2 bases; unmatched junction nucleotides: 8. Germline V gives CDR1 LNHNV, CDR2 YYDKDF (reference sequence). This CDR3 has 17 amino acids. CDR3 in DNA: TGTGCCACCAGCAGAAGGGGGAGCGGGAGGCCCACAGATACGCAGTATTTT. This codes for CATSRRGSGRPTDTQYF.

This clone showed up just a few times. The chain employs TRBV7-9 and TRBJ2-3; 12 nucleotides agree with TRBD2. Trimming at V came to 1 base and at J to 3 bases, leaving 2 bases not matched to a gene. The CDR3 has 16 residues. Germline lookup yields CDR1 SEHNR and CDR2 FQNEAQ (reference sequence). This CDR3 is CASSLDLAGGTDTQYF. CDR3 DNA sequence: TGTGCCAGCAGCTTAGACCTAGCGGGAGGGACAGATACGCAGTATTTT.

The chain carries TRBV5-6 and TRBJ2-5, with D maybe TRBD1 (6 bases). The CDR3 totals 18 residues. Per the germline V gene, CDR1 is SGHDT and CDR2 is YYEEEE. V lost 0 bases and J lost 5, with 23 bases in between. CDR3 protein: CASSLGLVVQGGKETQYF. CDR3 sequence (DNA): TGTGCCAGCAGCTTGGGTTTAGTGGTACAGGGTGGTAAGGAGACCCAGTACTTC.

Only a few counts were recorded for this clone. The V and J genes are TRBV11-2 and TRBJ2-7, with D tentatively TRBD1 (6 bases). Trimming removed 2 bases at V and 4 bases at J, with 15 bases between. Germline V gives CDR1 SGHAT, CDR2 FQNNGV. This CDR3 is 15 amino acids long. This CDR3 reads CASSLNPRDNYEQYF. CDR3 coding DNA: TGTGCCAGCAGCTTAAACCCCCGGGACAATTACGAGCAGTACTTC.

This clone was detected a few times. V is TRBV18 and J is TRBJ2-5; D perhaps matches TRBD1 (6 bases). The CDR3 extends over 14 amino acids. Germline lookup yields CDR1 KGHSH and CDR2 LQKENI. Trimming took 5 bases from V and 2 from J, leaving 12 bases between them. The CDR3 coding sequence is TGTGCCAGCTCAAACCAGGGGAATCAAGAGACCCAGTACTTC. It translates to CASSNQGNQETQYF.

A few counts support this clone. The CDR3 protein is CAISGPSGGAYSSYNEQFF. In DNA, the CDR3 is TGTGCCATCAGTGGGCCTAGCGGGGGGGCTTATTCGTCCTACAATGAGCAGTTCTTC. The rearrangement uses TRBV10-3 and TRBJ2-1, with 12 bases lining up with TRBD2. The J segment lost 1 base and the V segment lost 4 bases, leaving 11 bases of the junction unmatched. Germline V lookup: CDR1 ENHRY, CDR2 SYGVKD. CDR3 length equals 19 residues.

This chain uses TRBV20-1 with TRBJ2-1; D is unresolved. Per germline, CDR1 DFQATT and CDR2 SNEGSKA (reference sequence). CDR3 length equals 11 residues. Trimming removed 4 bases from V and 8 bases from J, with 9 bases in between. The CDR3 protein is CSATIEHEQFF. CDR3 sequence (DNA): TGCAGTGCTACAATAGAACATGAGCAGTTCTTC.

V and J are TRBV5-1 and TRBJ2-2; 11 bases are shared with TRBD2. Germline CDR1 and CDR2: SGHRS and YFSETQ. V lost 6 bases and J lost 4; bases outside the gene matches: 5. The length of the CDR3 is 15 residues. This CDR3 is CASTTGTSGTGELFF. CDR3 bases: TGCGCCAGCACCACCGGGACTAGCGGCACCGGGGAGCTGTTTTTT.

This clone has a handful of counts. This chain links TRBV5-4 with TRBJ2-6, with D tentatively TRBD1 (5 bases). Germline V gene sequence: CDR1 SGHNT, CDR2 YYREEE (reference sequence). This CDR3 has 16 amino acids. V was clipped by 5 bases and J by 1 base, with 13 bases between them. CDR3 nucleotides: TGTGCCAGCAGTTCGATAGACAGTTCTGGGGCCAACGTCCTGACTTTC. This translates into CASSSIDSSGANVLTF.

About this clone itself: The junction shows a germline mismatch at one end, possibly a read error. The chain links TRBV7-9 to TRBJ1-6; D is ambiguous. The CDR3 covers 14 residues. The germline gives CDR1 SEHNR, CDR2 FQNEAQ (reference sequence). DNA of the CDR3: TGTTCCAGCAGCTCCGGGAACTATAATTCACCCCTCCACTTT. This gives the protein CSSSSGNYNSPLHF.

The chain joins TRBV27 to TRBJ1-2, with TRBD1 identical over 12 bases. From germline, CDR1 is MNHEY and CDR2 SMNVEV (reference sequence). This CDR3 spans 16 amino acids. The J segment lost 8 bases and the V segment lost 5 bases, leaving 12 bases of the junction unmatched. CDR3 in amino acids: CASSPRDRGRMDGYTF. The DNA for the CDR3 is TGTGCCAGCAGTCCCCGGGACAGGGGGCGGATGGACGGCTACACCTTC.

The chain has TRBV29-1 and TRBJ2-1, with 9 bases lining up with TRBD2. Germline CDR1 SQVTM, CDR2 ANQGSEA. The CDR3 is 16 residues long. V lost 1 base, J lost 10 bases, and 14 bases stayed unmatched. The DNA for the CDR3 is TGCAGCGTTGAAGGATGGACGTCTAGCGGGAAAGGGGAGCAGTTCTTC. This translates into CSVEGWTSSGKGEQFF.

V and J are TRBV19 and TRBJ1-5; 9 bases fit TRBD1. The germline V gene encodes CDR1 LNHDA and CDR2 SQIVND (reference sequence). V shed 7 bases and J 4 bases; nucleotides not matched to a gene: 5. The CDR3 spans 14 residues. The CDR3 sequence is CASIGGTGNQPQHF. In DNA form, the CDR3 reads TGTGCCAGTATCGGGGGGACAGGGAATCAGCCCCAGCATTTT.

For the CDR3, the DNA is TGCGCCAGCAGTGACCTCCTCGCGAGACAGCCTTACAATGAGCAGTTCTTC. It encodes CASSDLLARQPYNEQFF. The V and J genes are TRBV10-1 and TRBJ2-1; possible D gene TRBD1, 5 bases. The V end lost 3 bases, the J end lost 4 bases, and 19 bases lay between the germline ends. The CDR3 covers 17 residues. Per the germline V gene, CDR1 is WNHNN and CDR2 is SYGVQD (reference sequence).

The V gene is TRBV2, the J gene TRBJ1-1; D may be TRBD1 (5 bases). V gave up 3 bases and J gave up 3 bases, with 14 bases separating them. CDR3 length: 15 residues. CDR1 and CDR2 (germline): SNHLY, FYNNEI. The CDR3 region is CASSDSPDSYTEAFF. The CDR3, as DNA: TGTGCCAGCAGTGATTCGCCTGACAGTTACACTGAAGCTTTCTTT.